A selection of T cell receptor beta chains follows, all from one sample in a study of CD8 T cells in ankylosing spondylitis. TCRdb reprocessed the 5' RACE reads via MiXCR and lists one record per CDR3 protein. The sample lists about 750,000 distinct CDR3 sequences, around 20% occurring once. The sequencing input was blood, either unsorted or a sorted T cell fraction (not recorded which). Receptors originate from a male donor with ankylosing spondylitis. Both conserved end residues are part of each CDR3. Fields, in order: V gene, J gene, clone size, D gene, CDR3 protein, CDR3 DNA. A D gene is named only where the DNA matches it firmly. Rows give clone size only sometimes, using once, few, many, or a class for an expanded clone.

TRBV7-8	TRBJ1-6	few	.	CASSLGGSSSYNSPLHF	TGTGCCAGCAGCTTAGGGGGATCAAGCTCCTATAATTCACCCCTCCACTTT
TRBV4-1	TRBJ2-5	.	TRBD2	CASSQQIAGGQETQYF	TGCGCCAGCAGCCAACAAATAGCGGGGGGCCAAGAGACCCAGTACTTC
TRBV5-6	TRBJ1-2	few	TRBD1	CASSLVRTGGEDGYTF	TGTGCCAGCAGCTTGGTTCGGACAGGGGGAGAGGATGGCTACACCTTC
TRBV6-2/TRBV6-3	TRBJ1-5	.	.	CASRTPNEGRSTYSNQPQHF	TGTGCCAGCCGCACACCGAACGAGGGGCGTTCTACCTATAGCAATCAGCCCCAGCATTTT
TRBV5-6	TRBJ1-3	few	.	CASKARASVAIYF	TGTGCCAGCAAAGCCAGGGCCTCCGTCGCCATATATTTT
TRBV12-3/TRBV12-4	TRBJ2-7	.	TRBD1	CASINNPGTGPYEQYF	TGTGCCAGCATCAATAACCCCGGGACAGGGCCCTACGAGCAGTACTTC
TRBV20-1	TRBJ2-3	.	TRBD2	CSAFGPNLAGLSTDTQYF	TGCAGTGCTTTCGGCCCAAACCTAGCGGGGCTTAGCACAGATACGCAGTATTTT
TRBV29-1	TRBJ1-1	few	.	CSVLGAKGEAFF	TGCAGCGTTTTAGGGGCAAAAGGTGAAGCTTTCTTT
TRBV5-5	TRBJ1-5	.	.	CASSPQSTGYSNQPQHF	TGTGCCAGCAGCCCTCAGTCGACGGGGTATAGCAATCAGCCCCAGCATTTT
TRBV11-2	TRBJ2-4	.	TRBD2	CASSLEAGGVKGAKNIQYF	TGTGCCAGCAGCTTAGAGGCGGGAGGGGTTAAGGGGGCCAAAAACATTCAGTACTTC
TRBV6-1	TRBJ2-5	few	TRBD1	CASSSMGQGEETQYF	TGTGCCAGCAGCTCGATGGGACAGGGTGAGGAGACCCAGTACTTC
TRBV5-1	TRBJ1-5	few	.	CASSLGGKNQPQHF	TGCGCCAGCAGCTTGGGTGGGAAGAATCAGCCCCAGCATTTT
TRBV11-2	TRBJ2-7	.	.	CASSFEPEGYEQYF	TGTGCCAGCAGCTTCGAGCCCGAGGGCTACGAGCAGTACTTC
TRBV4-3	TRBJ2-2	few	.	CASSHRAGTGELFF	TGCGCCAGCAGCCATCGGGCCGGCACCGGGGAGCTGTTTTTT
TRBV28	TRBJ2-3	.	.	CASSLMTRKAHTDTQYF	TGTGCCAGCAGTTTAATGACTCGTAAGGCTCACACAGATACGCAGTATTTT
TRBV6-5	TRBJ2-5	.	.	CASSYSDWETQYF	TGTGCCAGCAGTTACTCGGATTGGGAGACCCAGTACTTC